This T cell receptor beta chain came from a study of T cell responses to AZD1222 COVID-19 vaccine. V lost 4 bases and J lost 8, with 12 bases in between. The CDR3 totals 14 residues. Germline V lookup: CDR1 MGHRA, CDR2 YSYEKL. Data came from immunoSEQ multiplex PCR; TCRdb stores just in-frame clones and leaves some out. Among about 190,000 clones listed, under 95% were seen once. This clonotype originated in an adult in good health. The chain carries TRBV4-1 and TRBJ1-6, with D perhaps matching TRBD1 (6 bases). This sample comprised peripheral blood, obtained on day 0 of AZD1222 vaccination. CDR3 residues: CASSPRTVDSPLHF. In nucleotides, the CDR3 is TGCGCCAGCAGCCCGAGGACAGTCGATTCACCCCTCCACTTT.